The clone carrying this T cell receptor (beta chain) has ten or more counts. Its target is not known. This record belongs to a study of CD8 T cells in ankylosing spondylitis. Points from the study as a whole: About 8 highly homologous variants made up a TCR beta motif, and this motif appeared characteristic of ankylosing spondylitis blood. Reportedly, significant enrichment of disease-linked clones occurred in matched ankylosing spondylitis synovial fluid.

The ends lost 6 bases at V and 7 bases at J; junction bases unmatched: 7. This CDR3 spans 13 amino acids. TCRdb re-analysed the 5' RACE reads in MiXCR, keeping a single row per CDR3 protein. The sample yields more than 500,000 distinct CDR3 sequences, less than 6% seen once. The rearrangement uses TRBV12-3 or TRBV12-4 and TRBJ1-1, with 8 nucleotides matching TRBD1. The specimen sequenced was blood, either unsorted or a sorted T cell fraction (not recorded which). This clonotype was obtained from a male donor with ankylosing spondylitis. The CDR3 DNA sequence: TGTGCCAGCAGCCGACGGACAGGGAATGAAGCTTTCTTT. This translates into CASSRRTGNEAFF.